This T cell receptor beta chain came from a study of cytomegalovirus exposure and HLA in healthy donors. At the level of the study: T cells numbering around 180 million yielded more than 100 million unique TCR beta sequences in an earlier analysis.

Study observations and caveats: As a later analysis showed, a missense DCLRE1C variant was linked to trimming of TCR beta V- and J-genes. Later analysis suggested links between common viral pathogens and several top significant clusters.

These donors, healthy bone marrow donors, were studied. The CDR3 consists of 12 residues. Germline loops: CDR1 MDHEN, CDR2 SYDVKM. V was cut by 11 bases and J by 6 bases, with 14 bases left in between. This clone was seen only once. Antigen specificity is unknown. Use of 60 Vbeta and 13 Jbeta primers characterized the PCR. Assay used: immunoSEQ multiplex PCR; TCRdb lists only in-frame clones, some missing. The repertoire consists of 55,000 to 75,000 clones, with about 63% occurring once and the leading ten covering about 17%. This receptor was identified in a man aged 40-50 years in good health and CMV-seropositive. Material for sequencing was PBMCs. The rearrangement uses TRBV28 and TRBJ2-4; possibly TRBD2 for D (6 bases). The CDR3 here is CASRGMGNIQYF. The CDR3 DNA reads as TGTGCCTCCCGGGGGATGGGAAACATTCAGTACTTC.